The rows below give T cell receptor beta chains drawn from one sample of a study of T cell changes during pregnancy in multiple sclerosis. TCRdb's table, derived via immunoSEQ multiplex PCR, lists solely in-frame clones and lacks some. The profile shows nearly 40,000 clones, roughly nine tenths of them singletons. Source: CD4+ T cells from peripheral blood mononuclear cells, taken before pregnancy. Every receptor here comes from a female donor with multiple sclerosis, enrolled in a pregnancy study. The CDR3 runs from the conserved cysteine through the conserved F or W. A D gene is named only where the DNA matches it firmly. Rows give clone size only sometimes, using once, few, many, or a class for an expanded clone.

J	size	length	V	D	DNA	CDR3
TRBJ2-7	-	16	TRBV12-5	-	TGTGCTAGTGGTTTTGGTCCAGTCAGGGAAACCTACGAGCAGTACTTC	CASGFGPVRETYEQYF
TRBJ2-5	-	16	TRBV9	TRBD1	TGTGCCAGCAGCCAACATCCGACAGGGGGCTTGGAGACCCAGTACTTC	CASSQHPTGGLETQYF
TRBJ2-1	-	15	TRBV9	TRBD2	TGTGCCAGCAGCGTAGAGCTAGCGGGAAGGGATGAGCAGTTCTTC	CASSVELAGRDEQFF
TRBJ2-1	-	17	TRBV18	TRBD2	TGTGCCAGCTCACCCCGACTAGCAGGAACGCTTACCAATGAGCAGTTCTTC	CASSPRLAGTLTNEQFF
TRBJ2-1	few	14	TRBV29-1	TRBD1	TGCAGCGTACGTGCCGGGACAGCTTACAATGAGCAGTTCTTC	CSVRAGTAYNEQFF
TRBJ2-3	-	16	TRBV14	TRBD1	TGTGCCAGCAGTCTCCGGGACAGGGGTAGAACAGATACGCAGTATTTT	CASSLRDRGRTDTQYF
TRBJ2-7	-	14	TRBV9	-	TGTGCCAGCAGCGTAGAGGTAGACAATGCCGAGCAGTACTTC	CASSVEVDNAEQYF
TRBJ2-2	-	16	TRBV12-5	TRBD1	TGTGCTAGTGGTTTGGGGGGGACAGTGAACACCGGGGAGCTGTTTTTT	CASGLGGTVNTGELFF
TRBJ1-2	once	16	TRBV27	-	TGTGCCAGCAGTTCCCGCCGACAATCTCCTAACTATGGCTACACCTTC	CASSSRRQSPNYGYTF
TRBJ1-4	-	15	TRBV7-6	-	TGTGCCAGCAGCTTCTCACAGGGAGCCGGGGAAAAACTGTTTTTT	CASSFSQGAGEKLFF
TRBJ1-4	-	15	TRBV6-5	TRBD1	TGTGCCAGCAGTTATCCGACAGGGCGGAAGGAAAAACTGTTTTTT	CASSYPTGRKEKLFF
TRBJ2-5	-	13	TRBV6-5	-	TGTGCCAGCAGTTACACAGACCAAGAGACCCAGTACTTC	CASSYTDQETQYF
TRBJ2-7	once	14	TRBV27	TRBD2	TGTGCCAGCAGTTTAGGACTAGGGGACTACGAGCAGTACTTC	CASSLGLGDYEQYF
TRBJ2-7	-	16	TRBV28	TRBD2	TGTGCCAGCAGTCTCCCAAAGCGGGAGTGGTCCTACGAGCAGTACTTC	CASSLPKREWSYEQYF
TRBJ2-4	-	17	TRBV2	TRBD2	TGTGCCAGCAGTGAGGGCTACGGGAGGGCCTCCAAAAACATTCAGTACTTC	CASSEGYGRASKNIQYF
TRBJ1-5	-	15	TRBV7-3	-	TGTGCCAGCAGCTTAATGCGGCAGGGGAGTCAGCCCCAGCATTTT	CASSLMRQGSQPQHF
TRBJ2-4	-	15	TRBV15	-	TGTGCCACCAGCAGAGAAGGTGGGAGGATGGGCATTCAGTACTTC	CATSREGGRMGIQYF
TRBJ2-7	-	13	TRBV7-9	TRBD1	TGTGCCAGCAGCTTAGGGACAGGGGAAGCGCAGTACTTC	CASSLGTGEAQYF
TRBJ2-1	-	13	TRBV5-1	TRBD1	TGCGCCAGCAGCTTTGACAGGGTGAATGAGCAGTTCTTC	CASSFDRVNEQFF
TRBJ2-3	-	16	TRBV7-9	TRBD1	TGTGCCAGCAGCTTCGCCGGGACAGATCGCACAGATACGCAGTATTTT	CASSFAGTDRTDTQYF
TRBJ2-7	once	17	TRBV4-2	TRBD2	TGTGCCAGCAGCCAAGCGGGGGGGCAGATAAACTCCTACGAGCAGTACTTC	CASSQAGGQINSYEQYF
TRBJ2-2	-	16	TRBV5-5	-	TGTGCCAGCAGCTTGGACAGCCACTTGAACACCGGGGAGCTGTTTTTT	CASSLDSHLNTGELFF
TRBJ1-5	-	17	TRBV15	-	TGTGCCACCAGCAGAGAAGGACCTCGGAGGTTCCGGCAGCCCCAGCATTTT	CATSREGPRRFRQPQHF
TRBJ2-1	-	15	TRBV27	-	TGTGCCAGCAGTCCGGACTATAACCCCTACAATGAGCAGTTCTTC	CASSPDYNPYNEQFF
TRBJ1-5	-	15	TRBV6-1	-	TGTGCCAGCAGTGAAGCGCCGATACCAGCGACGCCCCAGCATTTT	CASSEAPIPATPQHF
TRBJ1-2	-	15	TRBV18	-	TGTGCCAGCTCACTTGAGGGCAGACCACACTATGGCTACACCTTC	CASSLEGRPHYGYTF
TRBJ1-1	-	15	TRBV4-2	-	TGTGCCAGCAGCCCCGAATGGGGCCAGGGCACTGAAGCTTTCTTT	CASSPEWGQGTEAFF
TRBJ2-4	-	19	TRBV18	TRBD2	TGTGCCAGCTCACCAAGACTAGCGGGAGGGCCTGTAGCCAAAAACATTCAGTACTTC	CASSPRLAGGPVAKNIQYF
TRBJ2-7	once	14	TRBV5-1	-	TGCGCCAGCAGCTTAGCGGGACAGGTCTACGAGCAGTACTTC	CASSLAGQVYEQYF
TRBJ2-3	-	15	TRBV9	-	TGTGCCAGCAGCGTTTTCGACTACCCCACAGATACGCAGTATTTT	CASSVFDYPTDTQYF
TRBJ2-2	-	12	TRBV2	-	TGTGCCAGCGTTTACAGGGTCGGGGAGCTGTTTTTT	CASVYRVGELFF
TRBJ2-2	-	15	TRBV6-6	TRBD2	TGTGCCAGCCGGGGCCTAGCGGGAGACACCGGGGAGCTGTTTTTT	CASRGLAGDTGELFF